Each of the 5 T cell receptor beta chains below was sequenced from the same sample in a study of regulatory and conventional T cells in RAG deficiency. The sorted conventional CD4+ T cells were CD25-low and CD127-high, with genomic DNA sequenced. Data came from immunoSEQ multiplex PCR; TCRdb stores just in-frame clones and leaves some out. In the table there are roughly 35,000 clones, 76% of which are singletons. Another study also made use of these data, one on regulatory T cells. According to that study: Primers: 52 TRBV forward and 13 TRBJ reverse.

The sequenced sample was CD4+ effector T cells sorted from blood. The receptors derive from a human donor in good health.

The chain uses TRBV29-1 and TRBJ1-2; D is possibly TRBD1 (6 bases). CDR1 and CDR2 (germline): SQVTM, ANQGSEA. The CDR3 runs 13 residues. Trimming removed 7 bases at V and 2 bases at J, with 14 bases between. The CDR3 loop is CSARQGSNYGYTF. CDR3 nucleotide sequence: TGCAGCGCCCGCCAGGGGTCCAACTATGGCTACACCTTC.

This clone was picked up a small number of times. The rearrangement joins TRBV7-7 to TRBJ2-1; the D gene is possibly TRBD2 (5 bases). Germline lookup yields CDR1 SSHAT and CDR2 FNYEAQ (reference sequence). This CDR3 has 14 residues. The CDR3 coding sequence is TGTGCTAGCTCCCGGAGGTTGGGGTACAATGAGCAGTTCTTC. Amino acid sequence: CASSRRLGYNEQFF. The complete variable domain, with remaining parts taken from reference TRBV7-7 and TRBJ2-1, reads GAGVSQSPRYKVTKRGQDVTLRCDPISSHATLYWYQQALGQGPEFLTYFNYEAQPDKSGLPSDRFSAERPEGSISTLTIQRTEQRDSAMYRCASSRRLGYNEQFFGPGTRLTVL.

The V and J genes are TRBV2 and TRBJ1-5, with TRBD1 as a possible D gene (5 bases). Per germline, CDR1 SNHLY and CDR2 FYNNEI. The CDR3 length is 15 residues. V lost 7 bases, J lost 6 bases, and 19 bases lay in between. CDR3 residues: CASMEGRSGRQPQHF. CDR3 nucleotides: TGTGCCAGCATGGAGGGGCGATCCGGCCGTCAGCCCCAGCATTTT.

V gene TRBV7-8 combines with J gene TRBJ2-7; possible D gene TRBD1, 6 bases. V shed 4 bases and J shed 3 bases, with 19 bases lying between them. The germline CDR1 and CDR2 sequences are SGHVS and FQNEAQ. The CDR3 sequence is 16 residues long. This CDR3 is CASSSSRDIRNYEQYF. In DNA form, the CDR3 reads TGTGCCAGCAGCTCCTCAAGGGACATTCGAAACTACGAGCAGTACTTC.

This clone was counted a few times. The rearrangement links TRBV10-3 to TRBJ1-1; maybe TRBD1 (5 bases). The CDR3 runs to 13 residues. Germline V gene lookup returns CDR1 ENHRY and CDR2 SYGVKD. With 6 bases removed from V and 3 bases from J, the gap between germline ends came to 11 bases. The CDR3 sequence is CAISREADTEAFF. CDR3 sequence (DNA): TGTGCCATCAGCAGGGAGGCGGACACTGAAGCTTTCTTT.